The clone carrying this T cell receptor beta chain was seen a single time. Its antigen is not known. Its ends do not fully match the called genes, so a read error is possible. The CDR3 covers 16 residues. The germline CDR1 and CDR2 sequences are SGHVS and FNYEAQ. These data come from a study of T cell repertoires in cytomegalovirus infection. Using its own MiXCR run on the reads, TCRdb lists one record per CDR3 protein. The table lists about 450,000 distinct CDR3 sequences, roughly 30% of them singletons. Overall study results and limits: Identification of carriers of CMV plus the relevant HLA was performed using cumulative public TCR beta family frequency.

The chain is built from TRBV7-6 and TRBJ2-3, with TRBD2 matching over 8 bases. Sequenced: PBMCs. The receptor comes from a human donor in good health (CMV status not recorded). Some clones in this sample may be carry-over from other donors' samples. CDR3 coding DNA: TGTGCCTGCAGCTCCGCGGGTAGCGGGGTTACAGATACGCAGTATTTT. As protein: CACSSAGSGVTDTQYF.